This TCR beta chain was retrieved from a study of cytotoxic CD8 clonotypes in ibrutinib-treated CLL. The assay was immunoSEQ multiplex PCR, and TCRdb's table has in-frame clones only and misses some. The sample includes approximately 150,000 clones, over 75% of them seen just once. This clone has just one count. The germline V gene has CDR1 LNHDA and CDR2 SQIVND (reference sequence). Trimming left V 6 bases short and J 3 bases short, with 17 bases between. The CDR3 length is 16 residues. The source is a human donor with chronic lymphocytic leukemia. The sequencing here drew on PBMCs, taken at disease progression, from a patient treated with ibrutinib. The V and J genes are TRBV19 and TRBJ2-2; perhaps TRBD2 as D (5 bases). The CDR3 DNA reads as TGTGCCAGTAGCTCGTGGGCTAGCCCCGACACCGGGGAGCTGTTTTTT. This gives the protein CASSSWASPDTGELFF.